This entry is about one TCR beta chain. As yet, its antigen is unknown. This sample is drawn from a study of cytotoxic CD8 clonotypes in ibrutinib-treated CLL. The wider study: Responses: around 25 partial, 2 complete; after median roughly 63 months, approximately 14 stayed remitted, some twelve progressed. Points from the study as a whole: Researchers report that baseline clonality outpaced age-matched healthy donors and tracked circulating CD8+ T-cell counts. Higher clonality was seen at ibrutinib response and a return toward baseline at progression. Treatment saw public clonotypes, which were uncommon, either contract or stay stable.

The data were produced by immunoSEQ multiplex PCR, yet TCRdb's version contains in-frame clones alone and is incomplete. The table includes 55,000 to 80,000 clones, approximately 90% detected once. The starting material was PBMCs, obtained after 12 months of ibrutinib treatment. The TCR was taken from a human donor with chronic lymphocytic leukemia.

This chain's CDR3 is CASSLVQGLSDEQFF. For the CDR3, the DNA is TGCGCCAGCAGCTTGGTACAGGGCCTATCGGATGAGCAGTTCTTC. This chain joins TRBV5-1 and TRBJ2-1; possible D gene TRBD1, 6 bases. The CDR3 is 15 amino acids. CDR1 and CDR2 (germline): SGHRS, YFSETQ. V was pared by 0 bases and J by 8 bases, with 15 bases between. Filled out from reference TRBV5-1 and TRBJ2-1, the complete variable domain reads KAGVTQTPRYLIKTRGQQVTLSCSPISGHRSVSWYQQTPGQGLQFLFEYFSETQRNKGNFPGRFSGRQFSNSRSEMNVSTLELGDSALYLCASSLVQGLSDEQFFGPGTRLTVL.